These 8 T cell receptor beta chains were sequenced from one sample in a study of blood T cell repertoires in COVID-19. The protocol was immunoSEQ multiplex PCR, while the TCRdb copy is restricted to in-frame clones and leaves out a portion. The sample records roughly 480,000 clones, about 91% being singletons. Specimen: peripheral blood. The receptor source for this set is a man aged 18 to 29 with COVID-19, enrolled during active disease.

The chain recombines TRBV2 with TRBJ2-3, with 12 nucleotides matching TRBD2. Germline CDR1 is SNHLY and CDR2 is FYNNEI. Trimming removed 1 base from V and 1 base from J; junction bases left unmatched: 3. This CDR3 has 17 amino acids. For the CDR3, the DNA is TGTGCCAGCAGTGAAGGCCCTAGCGGGGGGGGCACAGATACGCAGTATTTT. This codes for CASSEGPSGGGTDTQYF. The whole variable domain, filled in from reference TRBV2 and TRBJ2-3, reads EPEVTQTPSHQVTQMGQEVILRCVPISNHLYFYWYRQILGQKVEFLVSFYNNEISEKSEIFDDQFSVERPDGSNFTLKIRSTKLEDSAMYFCASSEGPSGGGTDTQYFGPGTRLTVL.

This chain links TRBV20-1 with TRBJ2-7; D gene uncertain. This CDR3 is 11 amino acids long. Trimming removed 3 bases from V and 6 bases from J, with 9 bases in between. Germline V gene data show CDR1 as DFQATT and CDR2 as SNEGSKA (reference sequence). The CDR3 protein is CSASARSEQYF. The CDR3 DNA sequence: TGCAGTGCTAGTGCCCGCAGCGAGCAGTACTTC.

V is TRBV19 and J is TRBJ1-5; D remains unclear. Looked up from germline, CDR1 is LNHDA and CDR2 is SQIVND (reference sequence). V was pared by 0 bases and J by 3 bases, with 9 bases between. CDR3 size: 15 residues. CDR3: CASSIEGRLNQPQHF. CDR3 coding DNA: TGTGCCAGTAGTATAGAAGGCAGACTCAATCAGCCCCAGCATTTT.

The chain carries TRBV19 and TRBJ1-3; no reliable D call. Germline loops: CDR1 LNHDA, CDR2 SQIVND (reference sequence). Trimming cost V 3 bases and J 0 bases, with 6 bases left between them. The CDR3 length is 14 residues. The CDR3 here is CASSIYLSGNTIYF. CDR3 coding DNA: TGTGCCAGTAGTATCTACCTCTCTGGAAACACCATATATTTT.

This chain joins TRBV4-1 and TRBJ2-7; 7 nucleotides align to TRBD1. Germline lookup yields CDR1 MGHRA and CDR2 YSYEKL. V gave up 0 bases and J gave up 5 bases; unmatched junction bases: 4. CDR3 length equals 14 residues. The CDR3 DNA follows: TGCGCCAGCAGCCAAGAGAGGGGGCTCCACGAGCAGTACTTC. Protein product: CASSQERGLHEQYF.

The chain couples TRBV6-1 to TRBJ1-2; 7 bases fit TRBD1. V lost 1 base, J lost 0 bases, and 2 bases stayed unmatched. CDR1 is MNHNS and CDR2 is SASEGT in the germline V gene. The CDR3 extends over 15 amino acids. The CDR3 bases are TGTGCCAGCAGTGAAGACAGGGGTCCTAACTATGGCTACACCTTC. This codes for CASSEDRGPNYGYTF.

The gene calls are TRBV2 and TRBJ2-6; D is possibly TRBD2 (6 bases). The V gene's germline CDR1 is SNHLY and CDR2 FYNNEI. This CDR3 contains 15 residues. V lost 5 bases to trimming and J lost 1 base, with 9 bases between them. The CDR3 DNA sequence: TGTGCCAGCAGTAACGGGGGTTCTGGGGCCAACGTCCTGACTTTC. This gives the protein CASSNGGSGANVLTF.

The rearrangement uses TRBV7-2 and TRBJ2-2; D uncertain. V dropped 1 base and J dropped 4 bases, with 7 bases sitting between them. There are 14 residues in the CDR3. The germline CDR1 and CDR2 sequences are SGHTA and FQGNSA. The CDR3: CASSLVQVTGELFF. The CDR3 region has the DNA TGTGCCAGCAGCTTAGTGCAGGTCACCGGGGAGCTGTTTTTT.